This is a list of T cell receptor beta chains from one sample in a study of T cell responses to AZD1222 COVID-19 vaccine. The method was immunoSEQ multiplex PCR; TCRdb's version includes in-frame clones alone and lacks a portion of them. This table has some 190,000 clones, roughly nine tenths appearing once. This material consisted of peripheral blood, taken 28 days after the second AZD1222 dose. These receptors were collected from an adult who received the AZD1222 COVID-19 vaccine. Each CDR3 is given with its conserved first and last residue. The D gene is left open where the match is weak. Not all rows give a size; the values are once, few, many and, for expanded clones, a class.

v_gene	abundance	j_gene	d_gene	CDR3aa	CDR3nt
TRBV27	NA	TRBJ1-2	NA	CASSLSKYSGGPNYGYTF	TGTGCCAGCAGTTTGTCTAAGTATTCGGGGGGGCCTAACTATGGCTACACCTTC
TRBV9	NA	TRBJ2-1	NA	CASSVGSEGSYNEQFF	TGTGCCAGCAGCGTAGGGAGTGAGGGGTCCTACAATGAGCAGTTCTTC
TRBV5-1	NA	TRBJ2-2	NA	CASTNRANTGELFF	TGCGCCAGCACCAACAGGGCGAACACCGGGGAGCTGTTTTTT
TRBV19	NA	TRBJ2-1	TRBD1	CASSLRTGYNEQFF	TGTGCCAGTAGTCTCCGGACAGGCTACAATGAGCAGTTCTTC
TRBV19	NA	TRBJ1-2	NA	CASSKGLSPPVNYTF	TGTGCCAGTAGTAAAGGATTGAGCCCTCCCGTGAACTACACCTTC
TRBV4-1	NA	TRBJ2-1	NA	CASSHSPWGNNEQFF	TGCGCCAGCAGCCATAGTCCGTGGGGCAACAATGAGCAGTTCTTC
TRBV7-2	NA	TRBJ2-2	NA	CASSLGQIPFTGELFF	TGTGCCAGCAGCTTAGGACAGATTCCATTCACCGGGGAGCTGTTTTTT
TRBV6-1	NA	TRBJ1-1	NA	CASSERAPMWTEAFF	TGTGCCAGCAGTGAAAGAGCCCCCATGTGGACTGAAGCTTTCTTT
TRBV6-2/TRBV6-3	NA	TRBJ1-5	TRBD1	CASSGKGQGEQPQHF	TGTGCCAGCAGTGGAAAGGGACAGGGGGAACAGCCCCAGCATTTT
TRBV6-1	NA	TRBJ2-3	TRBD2	CASSEAIIAGGYTDTQYF	TGTGCCAGCAGTGAAGCGATAATAGCGGGGGGCTACACAGATACGCAGTATTTT
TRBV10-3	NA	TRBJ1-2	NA	CAIGAGYGYTF	TGTGCCATCGGGGCAGGCTATGGCTACACCTTC
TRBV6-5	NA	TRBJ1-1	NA	CASSYDWGASTEAFF	TGTGCCAGCAGTTACGACTGGGGCGCCAGCACTGAAGCTTTCTTT
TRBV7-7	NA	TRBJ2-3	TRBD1	CASSAGQGSTDTQYF	TGTGCTAGCAGCGCGGGACAGGGGAGCACAGATACGCAGTATTTT
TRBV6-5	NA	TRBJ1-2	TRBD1	CASSYSGQDYGYTF	TGTGCCAGCAGTTACTCTGGACAGGACTATGGCTACACCTTC
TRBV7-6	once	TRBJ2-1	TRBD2	CASSLVSGRIDEQFF	TGTGCCAGCAGCTTAGTTAGCGGGAGAATCGATGAGCAGTTCTTC
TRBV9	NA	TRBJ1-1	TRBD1	CASSVVMWAGGQGTEAFF	TGTGCCAGCAGCGTAGTAATGTGGGCCGGGGGACAGGGAACTGAAGCTTTCTTT
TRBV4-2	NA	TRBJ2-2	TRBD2	CASSQDVALAGGPGTGELFF	TGTGCCAGCAGCCAAGATGTCGCTCTAGCGGGGGGGCCGGGCACCGGGGAGCTGTTTTTT
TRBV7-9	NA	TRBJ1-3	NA	CASSPGSDISGNTIYF	TGTGCCAGCAGCCCGGGGTCGGACATCTCTGGAAACACCATATATTTT
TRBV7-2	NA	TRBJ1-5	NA	CASSLRGGSNQPQHF	TGTGCCAGCAGCTTACGAGGGGGGAGCAATCAGCCCCAGCATTTT
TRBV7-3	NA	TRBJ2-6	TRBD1	CASSFTRGHYPSGANVLTF	TGTGCCAGCAGCTTTACAAGGGGGCACTACCCCTCTGGGGCCAACGTCCTGACTTTC
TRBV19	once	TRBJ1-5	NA	CASHSLGPQHF	TGTGCCAGTCACAGTCTGGGGCCCCAGCATTTT
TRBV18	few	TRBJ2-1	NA	CASGSLGSFRFNEQFF	TGTGCCAGCGGCAGCCTCGGGAGTTTCAGGTTCAATGAGCAGTTCTTC
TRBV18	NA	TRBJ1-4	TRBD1	CASSPVSRGQGATNEKLFF	TGTGCCAGCTCACCCGTTTCTCGCGGACAGGGAGCAACTAATGAAAAACTGTTTTTT
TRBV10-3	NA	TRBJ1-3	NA	CAISERQRSSGNTIYF	TGTGCCATCAGTGAGAGACAGCGATCCTCTGGAAACACCATATATTTT
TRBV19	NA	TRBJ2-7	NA	CASSIGNYEQYF	TGTGCCAGTAGTATTGGCAACTACGAGCAGTACTTC
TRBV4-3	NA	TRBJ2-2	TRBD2	CASSHLAGSDTGELFF	TGCGCCAGCAGCCACCTAGCGGGGTCTGACACCGGGGAGCTGTTTTTT
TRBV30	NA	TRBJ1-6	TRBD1	CAWSGLARGHSPLHF	TGTGCCTGGAGTGGACTAGCCAGGGGGCATTCACCCCTCCACTTT
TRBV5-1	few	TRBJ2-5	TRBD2	CASSRGLAQSFDQETQYF	TGCGCCAGCAGCCGTGGACTAGCGCAATCCTTTGATCAAGAGACCCAGTACTTC
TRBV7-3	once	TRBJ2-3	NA	CASSLRAGYGTDTQYF	TGTGCCAGCAGCTTACGGGCAGGGTATGGCACAGATACGCAGTATTTT
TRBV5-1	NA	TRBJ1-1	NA	CASSLGTQNTEAFF	TGCGCCAGCAGCTTGGGGACACAGAACACTGAAGCTTTCTTT
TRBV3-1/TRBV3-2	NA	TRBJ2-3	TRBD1	CASSRTTGVRNTQYF	TGTGCCAGCAGCCGAACGACAGGGGTTCGGAATACGCAGTATTTT
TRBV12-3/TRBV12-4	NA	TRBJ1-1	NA	CASIVDPNTEAFF	TGTGCCAGCATCGTGGATCCGAACACTGAAGCTTTCTTT
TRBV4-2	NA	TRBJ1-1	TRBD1	CASSQGDRKISQAFF	TGTGCCAGCAGCCAAGGGGACAGGAAAATATCCCAAGCTTTCTTT